This TCR beta chain was retrieved from a study of OX40 agonist ivuxolimab in advanced cancers. At the level of the study: Patients assigned to dose escalation were diagnosed with hepatocellular carcinoma, melanoma, renal cell or head and neck cancer. Findings of the study overall: In the expanded peripheral T cells, antigen specificity was never determined.

On this clone itself: Its specificity is unknown.

The method was immunoSEQ multiplex PCR; TCRdb's version includes in-frame clones alone and lacks a portion of them. The sample yields about 40,000 clones, under 90% seen once. The CDR3 has 12 amino acids. In germline, CDR1 is GTSNPN, CDR2 SVGIG (reference sequence). Germline trimming cut 8 bases from V and 1 base from J; bases unmatched to any gene: 4. The timepoints at which blood was sampled were baseline, cycle 4 day 1, and cycle 7 day 1. The sequences come from CD4+ or CD8+ T cells sorted from blood, collected in a trial of the OX40 agonist ivuxolimab. The chain couples TRBV30 to TRBJ1-1; the match to TRBD1 covers 7 bases. This clonotype originated in an adult with an advanced solid tumor such as melanoma, head and neck, liver or kidney cancer. CDR3 nucleotide sequence: TGTGCCGGGGGACAGCCGAACACTGAAGCTTTCTTT. It yields the protein CAGGQPNTEAFF.